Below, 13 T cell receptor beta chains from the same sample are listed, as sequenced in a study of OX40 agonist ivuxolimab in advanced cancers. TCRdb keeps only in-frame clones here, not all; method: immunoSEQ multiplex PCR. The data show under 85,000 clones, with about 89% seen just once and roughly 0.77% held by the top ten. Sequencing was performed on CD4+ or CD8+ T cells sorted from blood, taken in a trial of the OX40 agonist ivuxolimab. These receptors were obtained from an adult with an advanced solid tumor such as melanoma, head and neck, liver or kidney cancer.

The CDR3 DNA follows: TGTGCCAGCAGCGTAGAAGGGGTTGGCACCGGGGAGCTGTTTTTT. Its protein product is CASSVEGVGTGELFF. V is TRBV9 and J is TRBJ2-2; possible D gene TRBD1, 5 bases. This CDR3 comprises 15 residues. V dropped 0 bases and J dropped 4 bases, with 10 bases sitting between them. The germline V gene has CDR1 SGDLS and CDR2 YYNGEE.

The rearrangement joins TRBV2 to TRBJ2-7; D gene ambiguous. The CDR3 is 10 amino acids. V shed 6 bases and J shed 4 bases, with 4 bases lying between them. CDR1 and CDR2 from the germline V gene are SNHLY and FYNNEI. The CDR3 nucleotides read TGTGCCAGCAGGCAATACGAGCAGTACTTC. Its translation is CASRQYEQYF. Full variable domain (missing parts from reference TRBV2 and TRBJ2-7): EPEVTQTPSHQVTQMGQEVILRCVPISNHLYFYWYRQILGQKVEFLVSFYNNEISEKSEIFDDQFSVERPDGSNFTLKIRSTKLEDSAMYFCASRQYEQYFGPGTRLTVT.

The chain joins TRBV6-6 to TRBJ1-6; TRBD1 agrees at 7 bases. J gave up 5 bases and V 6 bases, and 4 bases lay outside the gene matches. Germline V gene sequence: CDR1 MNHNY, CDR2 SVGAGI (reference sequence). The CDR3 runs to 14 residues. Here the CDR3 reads CASSPGGDNSPLHF. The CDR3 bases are TGTGCCAGCAGCCCAGGGGGAGATAATTCACCCCTCCACTTT.

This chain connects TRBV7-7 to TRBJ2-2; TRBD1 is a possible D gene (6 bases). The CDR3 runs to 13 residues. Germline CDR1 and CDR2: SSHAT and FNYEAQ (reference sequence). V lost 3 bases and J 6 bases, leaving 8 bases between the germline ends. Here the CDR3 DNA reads TGTGCCAGCAGCTTTGAGGGGGCCGGGGAGCTGTTTTTT. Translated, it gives CASSFEGAGELFF.

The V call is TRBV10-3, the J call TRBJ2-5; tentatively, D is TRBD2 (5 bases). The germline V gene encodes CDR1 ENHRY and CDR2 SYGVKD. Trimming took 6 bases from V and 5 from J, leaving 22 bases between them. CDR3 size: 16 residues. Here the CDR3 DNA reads TGTGCCATCAGCTCCCTGGCCACCCGGGAAAGTGAGACCCAGTACTTC. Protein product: CAISSLATRESETQYF.

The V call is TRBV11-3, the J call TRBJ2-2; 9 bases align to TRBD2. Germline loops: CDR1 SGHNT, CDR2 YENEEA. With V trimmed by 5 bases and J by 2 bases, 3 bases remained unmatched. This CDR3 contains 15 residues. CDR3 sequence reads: CASSLSGSNTGELFF. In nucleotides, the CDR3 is TGTGCCAGCAGCCTTAGCGGGAGTAACACCGGGGAGCTGTTTTTT.

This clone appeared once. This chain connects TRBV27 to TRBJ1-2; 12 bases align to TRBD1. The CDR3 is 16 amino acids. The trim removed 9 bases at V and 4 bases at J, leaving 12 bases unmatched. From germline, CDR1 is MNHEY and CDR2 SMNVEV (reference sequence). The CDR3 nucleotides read TGTGCCAGTCACTCCCGGGACAGGGGGCTTGGCTATGGCTACACCTTC. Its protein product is CASHSRDRGLGYGYTF.

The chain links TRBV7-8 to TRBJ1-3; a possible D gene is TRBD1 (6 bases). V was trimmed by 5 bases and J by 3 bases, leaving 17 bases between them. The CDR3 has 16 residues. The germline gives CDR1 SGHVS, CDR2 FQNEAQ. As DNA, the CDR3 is TGTGCCAGCAGCCCACAGGGATTCGGCGTTGGAAACACCATATATTTT. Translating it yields CASSPQGFGVGNTIYF.

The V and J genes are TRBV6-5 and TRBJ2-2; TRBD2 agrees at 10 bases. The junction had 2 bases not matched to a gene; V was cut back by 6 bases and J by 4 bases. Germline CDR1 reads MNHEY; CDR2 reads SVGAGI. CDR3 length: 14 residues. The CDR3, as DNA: TGTGCCAGCAGACTAGCGGGGACCACCGGGGAGCTGTTTTTT. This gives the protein CASRLAGTTGELFF.

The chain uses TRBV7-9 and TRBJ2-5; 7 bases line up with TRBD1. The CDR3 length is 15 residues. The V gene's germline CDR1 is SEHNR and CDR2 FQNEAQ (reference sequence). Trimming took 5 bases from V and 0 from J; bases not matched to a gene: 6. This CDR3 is CASSTSTGYQETQYF. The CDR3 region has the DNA TGTGCCAGCAGCACCTCGACAGGGTACCAAGAGACCCAGTACTTC. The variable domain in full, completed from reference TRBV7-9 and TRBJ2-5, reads DTGVSQNPRHKITKRGQNVTFRCDPISEHNRLYWYRQTLGQGPEFLTYFQNEAQLEKSRLLSDRFSAERPKGSFSTLEIQRTEQGDSAMYLCASSTSTGYQETQYFGPGTRLLVL.

The CDR3 nucleotides read TGCAGCGTCCTACTCAGGGGGCTAGCATATGGCTACACCTTC. Protein product: CSVLLRGLAYGYTF. The chain couples TRBV29-1 to TRBJ1-2, with TRBD1 matching over 8 bases. Germline V CDR1 and CDR2: SQVTM, ANQGSEA. Germline trimming cut 6 bases from V and 5 bases from J; bases unmatched to any gene: 11. This CDR3 region has 14 residues.

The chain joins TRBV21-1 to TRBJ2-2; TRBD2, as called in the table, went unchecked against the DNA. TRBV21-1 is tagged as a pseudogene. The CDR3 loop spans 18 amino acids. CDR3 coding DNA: TGTGCCAGCAGCGCTATGACTAGCGGGAGGATTAACACCGGGGAGCTGTTTTTT. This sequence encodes CASSAMTSGRINTGELFF.

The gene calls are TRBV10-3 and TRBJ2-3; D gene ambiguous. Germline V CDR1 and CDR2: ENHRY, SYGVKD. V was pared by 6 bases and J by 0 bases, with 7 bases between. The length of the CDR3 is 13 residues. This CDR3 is CAISPLSTDTQYF. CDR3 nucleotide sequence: TGTGCCATCAGCCCCCTTAGCACAGATACGCAGTATTTT.